This T cell receptor (beta chain) was captured by sequencing in a study of T cells in Graves' hyperthyroidism and ophthalmopathy. This clonotype was picked up many times. Authors of the study amplified TCR beta CDR3 regions from RNA transcripts. Primed by the HTBI set, a first-round RT-PCR was run on the TCR CDR3. One entry per CDR3 protein, called by TCRdb with MiXCR from the multiplex PCR reads. The sample includes 600,000 or so distinct CDR3 sequences, 14% of them seen just once. The CDR3 spans 11 residues. V was shortened by 0 bases and J by 7 bases, with 4 bases between the two germline ends. Germline values: CDR1 SGHDT, CDR2 YYEEEE.

The sequenced sample consisted of blood. The chain couples TRBV5-6 to TRBJ1-2; D gene unclear. This receptor was taken from a woman between 18 and 29 years old with Graves' ophthalmopathy. CDR3 coding DNA: TGTGCCAGCAGCTTGGGGAGTGGCTACACCTTC. This encodes CASSLGSGYTF.